These 30 T cell receptor beta chains share one sample of origin, sequenced in a study of blood T cell repertoires in COVID-19. Assay used: immunoSEQ multiplex PCR; TCRdb lists only in-frame clones, some missing. In the table there are approximately 200,000 clones, 70% to 85% of which are singletons. Sequencing was performed on peripheral blood. The receptors come from a human donor with acute or convalescent COVID-19. The donor label of this sample is uncertain.

The rearrangement uses TRBV2 and TRBJ1-6; D is unresolved. Per the germline V gene, CDR1 is SNHLY and CDR2 is FYNNEI. The CDR3 length is 13 residues. V shed 8 bases and J shed 9 bases, with 14 bases lying between them. The CDR3 region has the DNA TGTGCCAGCTCGGGAAAGGAGGGTTCACCCCTCCACTTT. It specifies CASSGKEGSPLHF.

This chain uses TRBV18 with TRBJ2-6, with D possibly being TRBD1 (7 bases). The V and J ends lost 6 bases and 0 bases respectively, with 18 bases between them. Germline loops: CDR1 KGHSH, CDR2 LQKENI. The CDR3 sequence is 18 residues long. CDR3 nucleotide sequence: TGTGCCAGCTCGCGGGACAGCCTTCCTAGCTCTGGGGCCAACGTCCTGACTTTC. This encodes CASSRDSLPSSGANVLTF.

This clone appeared a single time. The V gene is TRBV18, the J gene TRBJ2-2; D possibly corresponds to TRBD2 (6 bases). V lost 2 bases to trimming and J lost 5 bases, with 15 bases between them. The CDR3 loop spans 16 amino acids. The germline V gene encodes CDR1 KGHSH and CDR2 LQKENI. CDR3 sequence reads: CASSPAGQRETGELFF. The CDR3 nucleotides read TGTGCCAGCTCACCAGCGGGGCAGAGGGAAACCGGGGAGCTGTTTTTT. Drawing the rest from reference TRBV18 and TRBJ2-2, the complete variable domain is NAGVMQNPRHLVRRRGQEARLRCSPMKGHSHVYWYRQLPEEGLKFMVYLQKENIIDESGMPKERFSAEFPKEGPSILRIQQVVRGDSAAYFCASSPAGQRETGELFFGEGSRLTVL.

This clone turned up a few times. The CDR3 nucleotides read TGTGCCAGCAGTCCTGGAACAGGTCAGCCCCAGCATTTT. It specifies CASSPGTGQPQHF. V gene TRBV27 combines with J gene TRBJ1-5; perhaps TRBD1 as D (5 bases). CDR3 length: 13 residues. V was cut by 5 bases and J by 6 bases, with 11 bases left in between. From germline, CDR1 is MNHEY and CDR2 SMNVEV (reference sequence).

The chain combines TRBV5-6 with TRBJ2-7, with 9 positions matching TRBD1. Germline V CDR1 and CDR2: SGHDT, YYEEEE. V was pared by 7 bases and J by 3 bases, with 8 bases of the junction left unmatched. CDR3 length: 14 residues. The CDR3 is CASSRWDRVYEQYF. CDR3 nucleotides: TGTGCCAGCTCCCGGTGGGACAGGGTCTACGAGCAGTACTTC. Supplemented by reference TRBV5-6 and TRBJ2-7, the full variable domain reads DAGVTQSPTHLIKTRGQQVTLRCSPKSGHDTVSWYQQALGQGPQFIFQYYEEEERQRGNFPDRFSGHQFPNYSSELNVNALLLGDSALYLCASSRWDRVYEQYFGPGTRLTVT.

V and J are TRBV7-2 and TRBJ2-5, with 9 bases that match TRBD2. The CDR3 is 15 amino acids. From germline, CDR1 is SGHTA and CDR2 FQGNSA. V lost 1 base to trimming and J lost 6 bases; unmatched junction nucleotides: 6. The CDR3 protein is CASSLVAGGPQTQYF. The CDR3 DNA sequence: TGTGCCAGCAGCTTAGTGGCGGGAGGGCCACAGACCCAGTACTTC.

The chain uses TRBV7-3 and TRBJ2-2; 12 bases line up with TRBD2. Trimming took 1 base from V and 4 from J; bases not matched to a gene: 10. CDR3 length: 19 residues. Germline CDR1 is SGHTA and CDR2 is FQGTGA. CDR3 region: CASSLIRGLAGGGTGELFF. The CDR3 coding sequence is TGTGCCAGCAGCTTAATCCGTGGGCTAGCGGGAGGGGGCACCGGGGAGCTGTTTTTT.

J is TRBJ2-7 and V is TRBV18, with TRBD2 identical over 7 bases. Trimming at V came to 2 bases and at J to 3 bases, leaving 1 base not matched to a gene. Germline CDR1 reads KGHSH; CDR2 reads LQKENI. The CDR3 is 13 residues long. The CDR3 protein is CASSPTGGYEQYF. The DNA of the CDR3 is TGTGCCAGCTCACCAACGGGGGGCTACGAGCAGTACTTC.

This clone was recorded once. The CDR3: CASSTRRQETQYF. The CDR3, as DNA: TGTGCCAGCAGTACGAGGCGGCAAGAGACCCAGTACTTC. This chain links TRBV28 with TRBJ2-5; no definite D call. V gave up 5 bases and J gave up 2 bases, with 9 bases separating them. The CDR3 spans 13 residues. Germline CDR1 is MDHEN and CDR2 is SYDVKM.

The chain employs TRBV28 and TRBJ1-5; D unclear. The V and J ends lost 8 bases and 0 bases respectively, with 17 bases between them. In germline, CDR1 is MDHEN, CDR2 SYDVKM. The CDR3 length is 16 residues. DNA for the CDR3: TGTGCCAGCCGCTCGGGAGGGATGTATAGCAATCAGCCCCAGCATTTT. Its protein product is CASRSGGMYSNQPQHF.

This clone was recorded at least ten times. The chain has TRBV19 and TRBJ2-7, with 11 positions matching TRBD1. Germline CDR1 and CDR2: LNHDA and SQIVND (reference sequence). With V trimmed by 6 bases and J by 8 bases, 6 bases remained unmatched. This CDR3 is 13 amino acids long. The CDR3 DNA follows: TGTGCCAGTAGCCCGGACAGGGGGCGCAAGCAGTACTTC. Its translation is CASSPDRGRKQYF.

This clone was seen only a few times. The chain carries TRBV3-1 (or the pseudogene TRBV3-2) and TRBJ1-3; D is perhaps TRBD1 (5 bases). The germline gives CDR1 LGHDT, CDR2 YNNKEL (reference sequence). This CDR3 has 14 residues. The V gene lost 2 bases and the J gene lost 4 bases, with 9 bases spanning the gap. The CDR3, as DNA: TGTGCCAGCAGCCAACAGGGTTCCGGAAACACCATATATTTT. This gives the protein CASSQQGSGNTIYF.

This clone was seen only a few times. V gene TRBV4-2 combines with J gene TRBJ1-5, with no clear D. The CDR3 extends over 15 amino acids. V lost 1 base to trimming and J lost 7 bases, with 14 bases between them. Germline-derived CDR1 and CDR2 are LGHNA and YNFKEQ. The CDR3 DNA sequence: TGTGCCAGCAGCCAAGTCGCGTCAGGCCCCCAGCCCCAGCATTTT. Protein sequence: CASSQVASGPQPQHF.

The chain carries TRBV19 and TRBJ2-1, with 9 nucleotides matching TRBD2. With V trimmed by 3 bases and J by 5 bases, 5 bases remained unmatched. The CDR3 spans 15 residues. Germline lookup yields CDR1 LNHDA and CDR2 SQIVND (reference sequence). The CDR3 coding sequence is TGTGCCAGTAGTATTCGACTAGCGGTCCACAATGAGCAGTTCTTC. Its protein is CASSIRLAVHNEQFF.

The chain couples TRBV9 to TRBJ2-1; D gene ambiguous. This CDR3 region has 14 residues. The V and J ends lost 1 base and 7 bases respectively, with 12 bases between them. The germline V gene has CDR1 SGDLS and CDR2 YYNGEE. CDR3 DNA: TGTGCCAGCAGCGTAAGTAGCCTTTTGAATGAGCAGTTCTTC. Encoded protein: CASSVSSLLNEQFF.

The chain links TRBV5-1 to TRBJ1-6, with D unresolved. With 1 base removed from V and 7 bases from J, the gap between germline ends came to 12 bases. Germline V gives CDR1 SGHRS, CDR2 YFSETQ. There are 15 residues in the CDR3. For the CDR3, the DNA is TGCGCCAGCAGCTTGAGTGAGATCTACAATTCACCCCTCCACTTT. It is translated as CASSLSEIYNSPLHF.

The V gene is TRBV28, the J gene TRBJ1-5; TRBD1 might be the D (5 bases). Trimming took 7 bases from V and 6 from J, leaving 19 bases between them. Per germline, CDR1 MDHEN and CDR2 SYDVKM. The CDR3 is 15 residues long. The CDR3 loop reads CASTSAGGVFQPQHF. The CDR3 nucleotides are TGTGCCAGCACCTCCGCGGGGGGGGTATTTCAGCCCCAGCATTTT.

Concerning this clone itself: Sequence at one end of the junction differs from germline and may be a read error. Other nucleotide sequences in the sample specify the same CDR3. The rearrangement joins TRBV7-8 to TRBJ1-5, with D unresolved. Germline-derived CDR1 and CDR2 are SGHVS and FQNEAQ. There are 14 residues in the CDR3. The CDR3 coding sequence is TGTGCCAGCAGCCCTCAGGAAAGCAATCAGCCTCAGCATTTT. This encodes CASSPQESNQPQHF.

DNA of the CDR3: TGTGCCAGCAGTGAAAGTCCCCTAGATTTTCAGCCCCAGCATTTT. Translating it yields CASSESPLDFQPQHF. The V gene is TRBV6-1, the J gene TRBJ1-5; unclear D gene. The CDR3 extends over 15 amino acids. Germline V CDR1 and CDR2: MNHNS, SASEGT. The V and J ends lost 2 bases and 6 bases respectively, with 14 bases between them.

This sequence joins TRBV6-2 or TRBV6-3 and TRBJ2-3; D not resolved. Looked up from germline, CDR1 is MNHEY and CDR2 is SVGEGT. This CDR3 is built from 17 residues. V lost 5 bases, J lost 0 bases, and 18 bases lay in between. CDR3 sequence: CASSDFPGYPSTDTQYF. DNA of the CDR3: TGTGCCAGCAGTGATTTTCCCGGGTATCCAAGCACAGATACGCAGTATTTT.

The gene calls are TRBV28 and TRBJ2-3, with 9 bases matching TRBD2. After removal of 5 bases from V and 0 bases from J, the junction contained 12 bases not matched to a gene. Germline-derived CDR1 and CDR2 are MDHEN and SYDVKM. CDR3 length: 18 amino acids. The DNA for the CDR3 is TGTGCCAGCAGTCTCCCAGCTAGCGGGGCTACTAGCACAGATACGCAGTATTTT. Translated: CASSLPASGATSTDTQYF.

This clone was seen only once. This chain joins TRBV7-9 and TRBJ1-5; D may be TRBD1 (5 bases). CDR3 length equals 15 residues. V lost 2 bases and J 4 bases, leaving 12 bases between the germline ends. Germline-derived CDR1 and CDR2 are SEHNR and FQNEAQ (reference sequence). The CDR3: CASSLSSGGNQPQHF. The DNA of the CDR3 is TGTGCCAGCAGCTTATCTTCCGGGGGAAATCAGCCCCAGCATTTT.

This clone was seen only a few times. This chain uses TRBV15 with TRBJ1-6; tentatively, D is TRBD1 (5 bases). V was trimmed by 1 base and J by 8 bases, leaving 15 bases between them. The germline V gene has CDR1 LNHNV and CDR2 YYDKDF (reference sequence). The CDR3 length is 16 residues. The CDR3 region is CATSRARDRRDSPLHF. CDR3 DNA: TGTGCCACCAGCAGAGCTCGGGACCGGAGGGATTCACCCCTCCACTTT.

This clone was counted once. The rearrangement links TRBV3-1 (or the pseudogene TRBV3-2) to TRBJ2-7; 9 nucleotides agree with TRBD1. This CDR3 has 15 amino acids. The junction had 8 bases not matched to a gene; V was cut back by 5 bases and J by 3 bases. Per germline, CDR1 LGHDT and CDR2 YNNKEL (reference sequence). The CDR3 DNA sequence: TGTGCCAGCAGCTTGCCGGGGACAGGGATCTACGAGCAGTACTTC. Translating it yields CASSLPGTGIYEQYF.

The V gene is TRBV18, the J gene TRBJ2-2; D might be TRBD1 (6 bases). The length of the CDR3 is 15 residues. Trimming left V 4 bases short and J 4 bases short, with 13 bases between. Germline V gene data show CDR1 as KGHSH and CDR2 as LQKENI. The CDR3 DNA follows: TGTGCCAGCTCACTCCTACAAGGGGGCACCGGGGAGCTGTTTTTT. Translated: CASSLLQGGTGELFF. Based on the CDR3 plus reference TRBV18 and TRBJ2-2, the full variable domain is NAGVMQNPRHLVRRRGQEARLRCSPMKGHSHVYWYRQLPEEGLKFMVYLQKENIIDESGMPKERFSAEFPKEGPSILRIQQVVRGDSAAYFCASSLLQGGTGELFFGEGSRLTVL.

The chain has TRBV11-2 and TRBJ2-7; TRBD2 matches 12 bases. V lost 5 bases, J lost 2 bases, and 7 bases stayed unmatched. This CDR3 spans 16 amino acids. CDR1 and CDR2 from the germline V gene are SGHAT and FQNNGV. CDR3 loop: CASSPLAGGPPYEQYF. The CDR3 DNA sequence: TGTGCCAGCAGCCCCCTAGCGGGAGGGCCACCCTACGAGCAGTACTTC. Combining the CDR3 with reference TRBV11-2 and TRBJ2-7 gives the whole variable domain EAGVAQSPRYKIIEKRQSVAFWCNPISGHATLYWYQQILGQGPKLLIQFQNNGVVDDSQLPKDRFSAERLKGVDSTLKIQPAKLEDSAVYLCASSPLAGGPPYEQYFGPGTRLTVT.

The chain employs TRBV19 and TRBJ2-2; no definite D call. Trimming took off 7 bases at V and 4 bases at J, with 10 bases between the two ends. Germline V gene data show CDR1 as LNHDA and CDR2 as SQIVND (reference sequence). The CDR3 totals 13 residues. CDR3 residues: CASKWWSTGELFF. CDR3 DNA sequence: TGTGCCAGTAAGTGGTGGAGCACCGGGGAGCTGTTTTTT.

The CDR3: CASSPGGSGSSNTGELFF. The CDR3 DNA sequence: TGTGCCAGCAGCCCGGGTGGTAGCGGGAGTTCAAACACCGGGGAGCTGTTTTTT. The chain employs TRBV9 and TRBJ2-2; the match to TRBD2 covers 9 bases. Germline CDR1 is SGDLS and CDR2 is YYNGEE. CDR3 size: 18 residues. Germline trimming cut 4 bases from V and 2 bases from J; bases unmatched to any gene: 12.

This sequence joins TRBV28 and TRBJ2-5; 12 bases agree with TRBD2. With 3 bases clipped from V and 1 base from J, the junction kept 15 bases outside the gene matches. The CDR3 totals 20 residues. Germline V gene lookup returns CDR1 MDHEN and CDR2 SYDVKM. The CDR3 bases are TGTGCCAGCAGTTTCTCCCGTCTAGCGGGAGGGCCCAAGCCCCAAGAGACCCAGTACTTC. This encodes CASSFSRLAGGPKPQETQYF.

J is TRBJ2-3 and V is TRBV6-6, with 8 positions matching TRBD1. Trimming took 8 bases from V and 4 from J; bases not matched to a gene: 11. This CDR3 is 15 amino acids long. Germline V gene sequence: CDR1 MNHNY, CDR2 SVGAGI (reference sequence). The DNA for the CDR3 is TGTGCCAGCCGACGACGGCAGGGGGCCGCAGATACGCAGTATTTT. Amino acid sequence: CASRRRQGAADTQYF.